The TCR beta chain described here comes from a study of blood T cell repertoires in COVID-19. Study as a whole: Specimens from acute and convalescent COVID-19 originated in the United States, Italy and Spain. Sources were T cells, B-cell-depleted T cells, or PBMCs; the material itself was cDNA or gDNA.

In the original analysis: How many nucleated cells were present was estimated from reference gene primer amplification. The repertoire was sequenced with immunoSEQ multiplex PCR; TCRdb's copy has only in-frame clones and lacks some. The V and J calls and clone size were taken over from that table, and D and trimming were inferred from the DNA. The sample consists of roughly 80,000 clones, 90% to 95% of them appearing once. The TCR comes from a man aged 55 to 70 with acute or convalescent COVID-19. What was sequenced was peripheral blood.

Here the CDR3 reads CAGGRGEGTEAFF. The CDR3 region has the DNA TGTGCCGGGGGGAGAGGGGAGGGCACTGAAGCTTTCTTT. This chain joins TRBV2 and TRBJ1-1, with TRBD1 as a possible D gene (5 bases). Trimming removed 11 bases from V and 4 bases from J, with 17 bases in between. The CDR3 is 13 amino acids. Germline V gene sequence: CDR1 SNHLY, CDR2 FYNNEI. The entire variable domain, with the rest obtained from reference TRBV2 and TRBJ1-1, is as follows: EPEVTQTPSHQVTQMGQEVILRCVPISNHLYFYWYRQILGQKVEFLVSFYNNEISEKSEIFDDQFSVERPDGSNFTLKIRSTKLEDSAMYFCAGGRGEGTEAFFGQGTRLTVV.